This entry is about one TCR beta chain. These data come from a study of blood T cell repertoires in COVID-19. Whole-study context: Acute-phase and convalescent COVID-19 samples originated in the United States, Italy and Spain. T cells, B-cell-depleted T cells, or PBMCs supplied cDNA or gDNA.

Authors' data handling: How many nucleated cells were present was estimated from reference gene primer amplification. Sequencing used immunoSEQ multiplex PCR; TCRdb keeps in-frame clones, though not all of them. D and trimming come from the DNA, and the V and J calls and clone size come from that table. This repertoire shows 130,000 or so clones, about 86% found once; its top ten account for less than 2.5%. CDR3 length: 15 residues. The V gene's germline CDR1 is SGHRS and CDR2 YFSETQ. V dropped 3 bases and J dropped 2; count of bases not matched to a gene: 7. The chain links TRBV5-1 to TRBJ1-1, with 7 bases identical to TRBD1. This clonotype was obtained from a woman aged 45 to 65 with acute or convalescent COVID-19. The sequenced sample was peripheral blood. The CDR3 is CASSSGTATNTEAFF. The CDR3 DNA is TGCGCCAGCAGCTCGGGGACAGCTACTAACACTGAAGCTTTCTTT.